A single T cell receptor (beta chain) is shown here with its context. Its antigen is as yet unknown. These data belong to a study of vaccination effects on CD4 cells after COVID-19. The V gene lost 4 bases and the J gene lost 0 bases, with 6 bases spanning the gap. CDR3 length: 13 amino acids. Germline V gene sequence: CDR1 SNHLY, CDR2 FYNNEI. Points from the study as a whole: Clones of infection and vaccine origin contracted markedly late after vaccination. New vaccine-induced clones dominated convalescents' post-vaccine spike-reactive clones.

This table comes from immunoSEQ multiplex PCR, and its TCRdb copy is limited to in-frame clones, with some not included. The sample records 70,000 or so clones, 73% being singletons. Expansion of antigen-specific CD4+ T cells with viral peptide pools was carried out by the ViraFEST assay before sequencing. Isolating CD4+ T cells followed approximately 11 days of culture. Between March and December 2020, the person had a SARS-CoV-2 infection that PCR confirmed. This sequence was found in a human donor who had a prior SARS-CoV-2 infection. The rearrangement joins TRBV2 to TRBJ1-1; unclear D gene. The input for sequencing was CD4+ T cells from PBMCs cultured with HIV peptides, taken before COVID-19 vaccination. Subset: HIV-1 Nef peptide pool negative control/reference culture. DNA of the CDR3: TGTGCCAGCAGTGGAGAGATGAACACTGAAGCTTTCTTT. This sequence encodes CASSGEMNTEAFF.